These 3 T cell receptor beta chains share one sample of origin, sequenced in a study of T cells after yellow fever vaccination. TCRdb reanalysed the 5' RACE reads using MiXCR and keeps one entry per CDR3 protein. The sample holds nearly 350,000 distinct CDR3 sequences, roughly 7.5% seen once. The sample in question was PBMCs, obtained roughly 46 days after the first yellow fever vaccination. These receptors all stem from a man younger than 30 who received the YFV17D yellow fever vaccine.

This chain connects TRBV18 to TRBJ2-1; D is perhaps TRBD1 (6 bases). This CDR3 has 18 residues. Looked up from germline, CDR1 is KGHSH and CDR2 is LQKENI. V was pared by 2 bases and J by 0 bases, with 17 bases between. The CDR3 DNA sequence: TGTGCCAGCTCACCAGACTTGGGACAAACAAGCTCCTACAATGAGCAGTTCTTC. It codes for CASSPDLGQTSSYNEQFF. Variable domain in full (rest from reference TRBV18 and TRBJ2-1): NAGVMQNPRHLVRRRGQEARLRCSPMKGHSHVYWYRQLPEEGLKFMVYLQKENIIDESGMPKERFSAEFPKEGPSILRIQQVVRGDSAAYFCASSPDLGQTSSYNEQFFGPGTRLTVL.

The CDR3 DNA sequence: TGCGCCAGCAGCCAACCCGGCCGGGACAGAAATTACAATGAGCAGTTCTTC. Protein sequence: CASSQPGRDRNYNEQFF. V gene TRBV4-1 combines with J gene TRBJ2-1, with 7 nucleotides matching TRBD1. Germline lookup yields CDR1 MGHRA and CDR2 YSYEKL. Trimming removed 2 bases from V and 4 bases from J; junction bases left unmatched: 11. CDR3 length equals 17 residues.

This clonotype was seen a handful of times. This chain uses TRBV5-5 with TRBJ2-4; tentatively, D is TRBD1 (5 bases). The V gene's germline CDR1 is SGHKS and CDR2 YYEKEE (reference sequence). The CDR3 consists of 17 residues. The V gene lost 4 bases and the J gene lost 0 bases, with 17 bases spanning the gap. The CDR3 here is CASSPLDSSLAKNIQYF. CDR3 DNA: TGTGCCAGCAGCCCGCTCGACAGCTCTCTAGCCAAAAACATTCAGTACTTC. Full variable domain (remainder filled in from reference TRBV5-5 and TRBJ2-4): DAGVTQSPTHLIKTRGQQVTLRCSPISGHKSVSWYQQVLGQGPQFIFQYYEKEERGRGNFPDRFSARQFPNYSSELNVNALLLGDSALYLCASSPLDSSLAKNIQYFGAGTRLSVL.